The present entry profiles one TCR beta chain with its context. Its antigen is still unknown. The source of the sample is a study of OX40 agonist ivuxolimab in advanced cancers. Whole-study results and caveats: The investigators did not determine what antigen specificity the expanded peripheral T cells had. By week 6 at 0.1 to 3.0 mg/kg, blood CD4+ and CD8+ T cells had expanded clonally.

Trimming pared 0 bases from V and 2 bases from J, leaving 10 bases between. Germline V gives CDR1 SGHTA, CDR2 FQGNSA. The CDR3 length is 15 residues. Here immunoSEQ multiplex PCR was the method, and the copy in TCRdb shows in-frame clones only, minus some. This sample has approximately 68,000 clones, with roughly 84% found just once. This specimen consisted of CD4+ or CD8+ T cells sorted from blood, obtained in a trial of the OX40 agonist ivuxolimab. This receptor was identified in an adult with an advanced solid tumor such as melanoma, head and neck, liver or kidney cancer. The chain uses TRBV7-2 and TRBJ2-5, with D perhaps TRBD2 (6 bases). Here the CDR3 reads CASSLASTRQETQYF. For the CDR3, the DNA is TGTGCCAGCAGCTTAGCGTCGACTAGGCAAGAGACCCAGTACTTC.